The source of this T cell receptor (beta chain) is a study of tumor and adjacent non-tumor tissue in lung cancer. Study-wide results and limits: Tumor repertoires had a smaller top 100 clone share than normal lung.

The library came from three nested PCR rounds adapted from ARM-PCR protocols. A single record per CDR3 protein comes from TCRdb applying MiXCR to the multiplex PCR reads. The table shows 98,000 or so distinct CDR3 sequences, with less than 85% occurring only once. Regarding this clonotype: Its antigen is undetermined. Relative to the germline gene, one junction end is altered; a read error may explain this.

No cell sorting was done before RNA was extracted from the tissue. More than 3 cm separated this lung sample from the edge of the tumor. Between August and November 2014, newly diagnosed, chemotherapy-naive lung cancer patients underwent thoracic surgery in China. Germline loops: CDR1 KGHSY, CDR2 FQNENV. The CDR3 covers 13 residues. The chain uses TRBV16 and TRBJ2-1; unclear D gene. This TCR was recovered from a man aged 55 to 70 with small cell lung cancer. Material: distant non-tumor lung tissue. Here the CDR3 reads CASSQDGYNEQIF. The CDR3 DNA follows: TGTGCCAGCAGCCAAGATGGGTACAATGAGCAGATCTTC.